Listed below are T cell receptor beta chains from one sample, sequenced in a study of OX40 agonist ivuxolimab in advanced cancers. Generated by immunoSEQ multiplex PCR, the TCRdb table keeps only in-frame clones and is missing some. The table shows more than 55,000 clones, with about 85% occurring only once. The specimen comprised CD4+ or CD8+ T cells sorted from blood, sampled in a trial of the OX40 agonist ivuxolimab. The receptors here all came from an adult with an advanced solid tumor such as melanoma, head and neck, liver or kidney cancer. Each CDR3 is given with its conserved first and last residue. The D gene is left open where the match is weak. Not all rows give a size; the values are once, few, many and, for expanded clones, a class.

j_call d_call v_call clone_size cdr3_aa cdr3_nt
TRBJ2-7 TRBD1 TRBV18 . CASSPGTGGWYEQYF TGTGCCAGCTCACCTGGGACAGGGGGGTGGTACGAGCAGTACTTC
TRBJ2-7 . TRBV11-2 . CASSFLNTDGEQYF TGTGCCAGCAGCTTCTTAAACACAGACGGGGAGCAGTACTTC
TRBJ2-2 TRBD1 TRBV2 . CASSKDRGAGELFF TGTGCCAGCAGTAAGGACAGGGGCGCTGGGGAGCTGTTTTTT
TRBJ1-4 . TRBV2 few CASSVGDGFNEKLFF TGTGCCAGCAGTGTAGGAGACGGGTTTAATGAAAAACTGTTTTTT
TRBJ2-5 TRBD1 TRBV14 . CASSQDLGQGMGETQYF TGTGCCAGCAGCCAAGATCTCGGACAGGGAATGGGAGAGACCCAGTACTTC
TRBJ2-1 TRBD2 TRBV2 . CASRRRGTSGGAPYNEQFF TGTGCCAGCAGGCGAAGGGGAACTAGCGGGGGGGCTCCCTACAATGAGCAGTTCTTC
TRBJ2-7 . TRBV28 . CASSRGSRHEQYF TGTGCCAGCAGCCGAGGATCCCGCCACGAGCAGTACTTC
TRBJ2-1 TRBD1 TRBV28 . CASSLTTGPEQFF TGTGCCAGCAGTTTAACGACAGGGCCTGAGCAGTTCTTC
TRBJ1-5 . TRBV28 . CASIDRRGPNQPQHF TGTGCCAGCATTGACCGTAGGGGACCTAATCAGCCCCAGCATTTT
TRBJ2-3 . TRBV27 . CASSFQDPGADTQYF TGTGCCAGCAGTTTCCAGGACCCGGGCGCAGATACGCAGTATTTT
TRBJ2-3 TRBD2 TRBV19 . CASGPLAGSTDTQYF TGTGCCAGTGGCCCACTAGCGGGAAGCACAGATACGCAGTATTTT
TRBJ2-7 TRBD1 TRBV2 . CASSEQGADYEQYF TGTGCCAGCAGCGAACAGGGGGCGGACTACGAGCAGTACTTC
TRBJ1-6 TRBD1 TRBV7-9 few CASSGPDRDSPLHF TGTGCCAGCAGCGGCCCCGACAGGGATTCACCCCTCCACTTT
TRBJ1-1 . TRBV9 . CASSAAGVTEAFF TGTGCCAGCAGCGCCGCTGGGGTCACTGAAGCTTTCTTT
TRBJ2-1 TRBD2 TRBV7-6 once CASSLAPLTSGRGDEQFF TGTGCCAGCAGCTTAGCGCCCCTAACTAGCGGGAGGGGGGATGAGCAGTTCTTC
TRBJ2-1 TRBD1 TRBV28 . CASRRDSNEQFF TGTGCCAGCAGACGGGACAGCAATGAGCAGTTCTTC
TRBJ2-5 . TRBV19 . CASSMEETQYF TGTGCCAGTAGTATGGAAGAGACCCAGTACTTC
TRBJ1-1 . TRBV28 once CASSLNPINTEAFF TGTGCCAGCAGTTTAAATCCCATTAACACTGAAGCTTTCTTT
TRBJ2-1 . TRBV5-6 . CASSLGTTLEQFF TGTGCCAGCAGCTTGGGGACTACCCTTGAGCAGTTCTTC
TRBJ2-1 TRBD1 TRBV9 . CASSGPGQGIEQFF TGTGCCAGCAGCGGACCGGGACAGGGCATTGAGCAGTTCTTC
TRBJ1-5 . TRBV2 . CASSEALPTVQPQHF TGTGCCAGCAGTGAAGCGCTTCCGACAGTTCAGCCCCAGCATTTT
TRBJ2-3 TRBD2 TRBV6-1 . CASSVQTSGGVTDTQYF TGTGCCAGCAGTGTCCAAACTAGCGGGGGGGTCACAGATACGCAGTATTTT